A single sample gave rise to the 28 T cell receptor beta chains below, sequenced in a study of shared clonotypes between healthy human individuals. Libraries were prepared by immunoSEQ multiplex PCR; TCRdb keeps only in-frame clonotypes and omits some of them. Of almost 700,000 clones in the sample, 90% to 95% were seen once. Naive CD8 isolation took CD45RO-negative cells positively selected for CCR7 and excluded terminally differentiated effector memory CD45RA+ cells. The sample was naive CD8+ T cells sorted from blood. The receptors were sampled from a man younger than 45 in good health.

V gene TRBV14 combines with J gene TRBJ1-4, with 10 bases lining up with TRBD1. Germline loops: CDR1 SGHDN, CDR2 FVKESK. The junction had 7 bases not matched to a gene; V was cut back by 4 bases and J by 8 bases. This CDR3 has 15 amino acids. The CDR3 region has the DNA TGTGCCAGCAGCCTTTGGGACAGGGGTGACGAAAAACTGTTTTTT. Protein sequence: CASSLWDRGDEKLFF.

The chain links TRBV29-1 to TRBJ2-5; TRBD2 matches at 8 bases. Germline CDR1 SQVTM, CDR2 ANQGSEA. V trimming: 3 bases; J trimming: 5 bases; junction bases outside the gene matches: 8. This CDR3 contains 14 residues. Written as DNA, the CDR3 is TGCAGCGTTGACGATCAGCGGGAGTTGGAGACCCAGTACTTC. Its translation is CSVDDQRELETQYF.

This clone showed up just once. This chain joins TRBV5-4 and TRBJ2-1; D is possibly TRBD2 (6 bases). This CDR3 comprises 14 residues. Trimming left V 3 bases short and J 1 base short, with 8 bases between. Germline V lookup: CDR1 SGHNT, CDR2 YYREEE (reference sequence). CDR3 DNA sequence: TGTGCCAGCAGCTCGGGAGAATCCTACAATGAGCAGTTCTTC. This translates into CASSSGESYNEQFF.

The CDR3 here is CASSYGRPITDTQYF. The CDR3 DNA sequence: TGTGCCAGCAGTTACGGACGGCCGATCACAGATACGCAGTATTTT. The V and J genes are TRBV6-6 and TRBJ2-3; D call uncertain. The CDR3 has 15 amino acids. Trimming took off 2 bases at V and 2 bases at J, with 11 bases between the two ends. Germline loops: CDR1 MNHNY, CDR2 SVGAGI (reference sequence).

The chain combines TRBV7-9 with TRBJ2-1; 11 nucleotides agree with TRBD2. The V gene's germline CDR1 is SEHNR and CDR2 FQNEAQ (reference sequence). The V gene end was trimmed by 6 bases and the J gene end by 6 bases; junction bases not matched to a gene: 10. The CDR3 contains 16 residues. The CDR3 sequence is CASSSISGRVSNEQFF. Written as DNA, the CDR3 is TGTGCCAGCAGTTCCATTAGCGGGAGGGTAAGCAATGAGCAGTTCTTC.

The rearrangement links TRBV6-1 to TRBJ2-7; tentative D call: TRBD1 (5 bases). The germline CDR1 and CDR2 sequences are MNHNS and SASEGT. The V end lost 3 bases, the J end lost 6 bases, and 12 bases lay between the germline ends. The CDR3 has 13 residues. The CDR3 is CASSDRPGFEQYF. The CDR3 DNA sequence: TGTGCCAGCAGTGACCGGCCAGGGTTCGAGCAGTACTTC.

V gene TRBV28 combines with J gene TRBJ1-1, with D possibly matching TRBD1 (6 bases). The CDR3 contains 17 residues. Germline CDR1 MDHEN, CDR2 SYDVKM. V shed 6 bases and J shed 3 bases, with 23 bases lying between them. The CDR3 sequence: CASSNHRVVGVDTEAFF. The CDR3 DNA reads as TGTGCCAGCAGCAACCACAGGGTCGTTGGTGTGGACACTGAAGCTTTCTTT.

This clone has a handful of counts. This sequence joins TRBV27 and TRBJ2-1, with TRBD2 matching 10 bases. The CDR3 consists of 12 residues. CDR1 and CDR2 (germline): MNHEY, SMNVEV (reference sequence). Losses at the gene ends were 8 bases for V and 14 bases for J; bases not matched to a gene: 9. The CDR3 sequence: CASGFSGTSEFF. In DNA, the CDR3 is TGTGCCAGCGGATTCTCCGGGACTAGCGAGTTCTTC.

The V gene is TRBV11-2, the J gene TRBJ1-1; no reliable D call. CDR1 SGHAT and CDR2 FQNNGV come from the germline V gene. The CDR3 consists of 10 residues. The germline V and J ends were trimmed by 6 bases and 5 bases, with 4 bases remaining between them. CDR3 residues: CASSNTEAFF. The CDR3 DNA is TGTGCCAGCAGTAATACTGAAGCTTTCTTT.

This chain connects TRBV2 to TRBJ2-3; possibly TRBD2 for D (5 bases). Germline V gene data show CDR1 as SNHLY and CDR2 as FYNNEI. V dropped 7 bases and J dropped 0 bases, with 11 bases sitting between them. This CDR3 has 14 amino acids. This CDR3 is CASTSGMSTDTQYF. The CDR3 region has the DNA TGTGCCAGCACCTCCGGGATGAGCACAGATACGCAGTATTTT.

This clone was found a few times. The chain carries TRBV4-3 and TRBJ2-2; D gene uncertain. V gave up 2 bases and J gave up 5 bases, with 6 bases separating them. Per germline, CDR1 LGHNA and CDR2 YSLEER. The CDR3 length is 13 residues. The CDR3 bases are TGCGCCAGCAGCCAAAGAGGAACCGGGGAGCTGTTTTTT. Residues: CASSQRGTGELFF.

This chain connects TRBV27 to TRBJ2-3, with 9 bases fitting TRBD1. J lost 2 bases, V lost 6 bases, and 9 bases had no gene match. In germline, CDR1 is MNHEY, CDR2 SMNVEV (reference sequence). CDR3 size: 16 residues. This CDR3 is CASSPGGQGDTDTQYF. CDR3 DNA sequence: TGTGCCAGCAGCCCCGGGGGACAGGGTGACACAGATACGCAGTATTTT.

This rearrangement joins TRBV5-5 to TRBJ2-7; perhaps TRBD1 as D (5 bases). The germline V gene has CDR1 SGHKS and CDR2 YYEKEE (reference sequence). This CDR3 region has 16 residues. V was pared by 2 bases and J by 0 bases, with 15 bases between. The CDR3 reads CASSLSGNRSSYEQYF. In DNA form, the CDR3 reads TGTGCCAGCAGCTTATCCGGAAACAGGAGCTCCTACGAGCAGTACTTC.

The chain carries TRBV7-6 and TRBJ2-3; 11 bases line up with TRBD2. V trimming: 8 bases; J trimming: 6 bases; junction bases outside the gene matches: 7. The V gene's germline CDR1 is SGHVS and CDR2 FNYEAQ. The CDR3 loop spans 14 amino acids. CDR3 sequence (DNA): TGTGCCAGCTCCCTAGCGGGAGGAGGGGATACGCAGTATTTT. Translation gives CASSLAGGGDTQYF.

Points on this clone: Other DNA sequences in the same sample also yield this CDR3. The V gene is TRBV2, the J gene TRBJ2-7, with D unclear. The V end lost 7 bases, the J end lost 2 bases, and 9 bases lay between the germline ends. Looked up from germline, CDR1 is SNHLY and CDR2 is FYNNEI. The CDR3 spans 12 residues. The CDR3 sequence: CASMSVTYEQYF. For the CDR3, the DNA is TGTGCCAGCATGAGCGTCACCTACGAGCAGTACTTC. The entire variable domain, with the rest obtained from reference TRBV2 and TRBJ2-7, is as follows: EPEVTQTPSHQVTQMGQEVILRCVPISNHLYFYWYRQILGQKVEFLVSFYNNEISEKSEIFDDQFSVERPDGSNFTLKIRSTKLEDSAMYFCASMSVTYEQYFGPGTRLTVT.

About this clone itself: Germline and junction disagree at one end, which may indicate a read error. The DNA of the CDR3 is TGTGCCACCAGCGGAGAGGTTGGGGCAGATACGCAGTATTTT. It translates to CATSGEVGADTQYF. This chain uses TRBV15 with TRBJ2-3, with D unresolved. Germline V gene sequence: CDR1 LNHNV, CDR2 YYDKDF (reference sequence). The CDR3 loop spans 14 amino acids.

This clone occurred once. This chain joins TRBV29-1 and TRBJ2-7; 10 nucleotides line up with TRBD2. The ends lost 6 bases at V and 12 bases at J; junction bases unmatched: 20. The CDR3 runs to 15 residues. Per germline, CDR1 SQVTM and CDR2 ANQGSEA. As DNA, the CDR3 is TGCAGCGTGAAAGATCCTAGGACTAGCGGTGATAAAAGGTACTTC. Protein: CSVKDPRTSGDKRYF.

The chain carries TRBV27 and TRBJ1-1; the D is unclear. The V end lost 0 bases, the J end lost 3 bases, and 11 bases lay between the germline ends. Germline-derived CDR1 and CDR2 are MNHEY and SMNVEV (reference sequence). This CDR3 is 15 amino acids long. CDR3 residues: CASSLSRGSHTEAFF. The CDR3 DNA sequence: TGTGCCAGCAGTTTATCTAGAGGCAGCCACACTGAAGCTTTCTTT.

For this clone: The sample has other DNA sequences that encode this CDR3 too. The rearrangement joins TRBV6-5 to TRBJ1-2; D unresolved. CDR1 is MNHEY and CDR2 is SVGAGI in the germline V gene. The CDR3 has 14 residues. The germline V and J ends were trimmed by 0 bases and 2 bases, with 7 bases remaining between them. The DNA of the CDR3 is TGTGCCAGCAGTTACTCTGGGGTAAACTATGGCTACACCTTC. Its protein product is CASSYSGVNYGYTF.

The chain joins TRBV2 to TRBJ2-3; 10 bases line up with TRBD2. V was pared by 8 bases and J by 3 bases, with 5 bases of the junction left unmatched. The CDR3 runs 14 residues. The germline CDR1 and CDR2 sequences are SNHLY and FYNNEI. The DNA of the CDR3 is TGTGCCAGCCAGCGGGAGGGCCGGACAGATACGCAGTATTTT. Amino acid sequence: CASQREGRTDTQYF.

This chain uses TRBV5-1 with TRBJ2-7, with a weak D call TRBD2 (5 bases). V lost 2 bases and J 4 bases, leaving 10 bases between the germline ends. Germline CDR1 and CDR2: SGHRS and YFSETQ. This CDR3 has 13 amino acids. CDR3 nucleotide sequence: TGCGCCAGCAGCTTCGTTACGGGGTACGAGCAGTACTTC. Residues: CASSFVTGYEQYF. Using reference TRBV5-1 and TRBJ2-7 for the parts outside the CDR3, the full variable domain is KAGVTQTPRYLIKTRGQQVTLSCSPISGHRSVSWYQQTPGQGLQFLFEYFSETQRNKGNFPGRFSGRQFSNSRSEMNVSTLELGDSALYLCASSFVTGYEQYFGPGTRLTVT.

DNA for the CDR3: TGTGCCAGCAGCGTAGAGGGGGCCGGTGGAAACACCATATATTTT. Translating gives CASSVEGAGGNTIYF. The chain links TRBV9 to TRBJ1-3; 7 bases match TRBD1. The CDR3 length is 15 residues. From germline, CDR1 is SGDLS and CDR2 YYNGEE. V dropped 0 bases and J dropped 3; count of bases not matched to a gene: 3.

The genes are TRBV5-1 and TRBJ2-2, with a possible D match to TRBD2 (6 bases). Germline V gene sequence: CDR1 SGHRS, CDR2 YFSETQ. There are 13 residues in the CDR3. V lost 1 base, J lost 6 bases, and 7 bases lay in between. Written as DNA, the CDR3 is TGCGCCAGCAGCTTGTGGGGGGCCGGGGAGCTGTTTTTT. Its protein product is CASSLWGAGELFF.

The rearrangement joins TRBV2 to TRBJ2-7, with D hard to call. The V end was cut by 4 bases, the J end by 2 bases, with 12 bases between. This CDR3 has 14 residues. The V gene's germline CDR1 is SNHLY and CDR2 FYNNEI. CDR3 coding DNA: TGTGCCAGCAGTGGGAATACAGTTACCTACGAGCAGTACTTC. As protein: CASSGNTVTYEQYF.

The V and J genes are TRBV4-1 and TRBJ2-1, with D hard to call. There are 16 residues in the CDR3. V lost 1 base and J lost 0, with 10 bases in between. Germline lookup yields CDR1 MGHRA and CDR2 YSYEKL. The CDR3 loop reads CASSQGWVASYNEQFF. In nucleotides, the CDR3 is TGCGCCAGCAGCCAAGGGTGGGTAGCCTCCTACAATGAGCAGTTCTTC.

The chain is built from TRBV11-2 and TRBJ2-1; D uncertain. Germline CDR1 and CDR2: SGHAT and FQNNGV. V was pared by 0 bases and J by 6 bases, with 9 bases between. CDR3 size: 14 residues. The CDR3 region has the DNA TGTGCCAGCAGCTTAGACCTTAGGAGCAATGAGCAGTTCTTC. Its translation: CASSLDLRSNEQFF.

V gene TRBV27 combines with J gene TRBJ1-5; weak D call: TRBD1 (6 bases). The V gene's germline CDR1 is MNHEY and CDR2 SMNVEV (reference sequence). The V end was cut by 4 bases, the J end by 7 bases, with 11 bases between. CDR3 size: 13 residues. CDR3: CASSWDIWQPQHF. In DNA, the CDR3 is TGTGCCAGCAGTTGGGACATCTGGCAGCCCCAGCATTTT.

V and J are TRBV19 and TRBJ2-7; a possible D gene is TRBD2 (5 bases). This CDR3 is built from 15 residues. Germline values: CDR1 LNHDA, CDR2 SQIVND (reference sequence). The germline V and J ends were trimmed by 5 bases and 3 bases, with 17 bases remaining between them. CDR3 in amino acids: CASSPEVAGDYEQYF. DNA of the CDR3: TGTGCCAGTAGTCCCGAGGTGGCCGGGGACTACGAGCAGTACTTC.